The clone carrying this T cell receptor beta chain occurred a few times. Its cognate antigen is unknown. Unique molecular identifiers were used to barcode this TCRbeta library. From the PCR reads, TCRdb called clonotypes with MiXCR, one entry per CDR3 protein. Among about 490,000 distinct CDR3 sequences listed, roughly a tenth were seen once. This entry comes from a study of T-cell reconstitution after alpha-beta-depleted transplantation in children. Whole-study results and caveats: Recipient T cells and thymic progenitors that survived gave rise to the high TCRbeta diversity observed at day 60 in some patients. When one year had passed after transplant, most T-cell counts and diversity came from newly produced T cells.

The CDR3 is made up of 15 amino acids. The ends lost 3 bases at V and 5 bases at J; junction bases unmatched: 8. In germline, CDR1 is SGHRS, CDR2 YFSETQ. The sample was PBMCs, taken before TCRalphabeta/CD19-depleted stem cell transplant. The chain couples TRBV5-1 to TRBJ2-7; 10 nucleotides align to TRBD1. This clonotype originated in a child aged 2 to 10 with inherited bone marrow failure, due to receive a stem cell transplant. The DNA of the CDR3 is TGCGCCAGCAGCTACCCGGGACAGGGGATCCACGAGCAGTACTTC. Translated, it gives CASSYPGQGIHEQYF.